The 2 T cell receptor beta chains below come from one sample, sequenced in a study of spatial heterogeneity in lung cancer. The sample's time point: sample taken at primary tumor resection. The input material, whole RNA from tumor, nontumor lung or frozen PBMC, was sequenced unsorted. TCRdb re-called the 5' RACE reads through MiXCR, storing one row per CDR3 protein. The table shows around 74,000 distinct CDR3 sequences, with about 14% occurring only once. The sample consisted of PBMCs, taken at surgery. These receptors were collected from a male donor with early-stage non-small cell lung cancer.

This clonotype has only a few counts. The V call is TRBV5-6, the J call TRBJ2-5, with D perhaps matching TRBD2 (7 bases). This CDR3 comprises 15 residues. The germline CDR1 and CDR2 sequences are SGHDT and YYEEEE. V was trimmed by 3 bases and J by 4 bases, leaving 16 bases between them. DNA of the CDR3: TGTGCCAGCAGCTACGGCGGGGGCGGGAGAGAGACCCAGTACTTC. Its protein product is CASSYGGGGRETQYF.

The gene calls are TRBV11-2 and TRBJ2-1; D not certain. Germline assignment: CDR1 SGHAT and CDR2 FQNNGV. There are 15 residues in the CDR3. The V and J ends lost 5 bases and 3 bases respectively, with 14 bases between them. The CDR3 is CASSPNQGIYNEQFF. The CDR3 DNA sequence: TGTGCCAGCAGCCCGAACCAAGGAATCTACAATGAGCAGTTCTTC.